The 12 T cell receptor beta chains in this list originate from one sample, sequenced in a study of cytomegalovirus exposure and HLA in healthy donors. PCR used 60 Vbeta primers and 13 Jbeta primers. The repertoire was sequenced with immunoSEQ multiplex PCR; TCRdb's copy has only in-frame clones and lacks some. The sample lists 85,000 to 110,000 clones, more than 75% occurring once. The sequencing input was PBMCs. The receptors stem from a woman younger than 30 in good health and CMV-seropositive.

V and J are TRBV13 and TRBJ1-1, with D unresolved. Germline V lookup: CDR1 PRHDT, CDR2 FYEKMQ (reference sequence). V lost 5 bases, J lost 7 bases, and 14 bases lay in between. There are 13 residues in the CDR3. CDR3 amino acids: CASSLLDWNEAFF. As DNA, the CDR3 is TGTGCCAGCAGCCTCCTCGACTGGAATGAAGCTTTCTTT.

The J gene is TRBJ2-2, the V gene TRBV6-6; 7 positions match TRBD2. CDR1 is MNHNY, CDR2 SVGAGI, per germline (reference sequence). The CDR3 runs 15 residues. The junction had 9 bases not matched to a gene; V was cut back by 2 bases and J by 9 bases. CDR3 protein: CASSYGRAGTRELFF. In DNA, the CDR3 is TGTGCCAGCAGTTACGGGAGGGCCGGAACCAGGGAGCTGTTTTTT.

The chain is built from TRBV10-1 and TRBJ1-6; TRBD1 aligns across 9 bases. This CDR3 is built from 17 residues. V lost 0 bases and J lost 10; bases outside the gene matches: 10. Germline V CDR1 and CDR2: WNHNN, SYGVQD (reference sequence). Here the CDR3 reads CASSESQMGQGGSPLHF. In DNA, the CDR3 is TGCGCCAGCAGTGAGTCCCAAATGGGACAGGGAGGATCACCCCTCCACTTT.

The J gene is TRBJ2-1, the V gene TRBV11-2; 7 positions match TRBD2. The CDR3 consists of 17 residues. The trim removed 5 bases at V and 0 bases at J, leaving 10 bases unmatched. Germline-derived CDR1 and CDR2 are SGHAT and FQNNGV. The CDR3 reads CASSADPSGSSYNEQFF. DNA for the CDR3: TGTGCCAGCAGCGCGGACCCTAGCGGCAGCTCCTACAATGAGCAGTTCTTC.

The chain recombines TRBV4-1 with TRBJ1-5; D is unresolved. Germline CDR1 reads MGHRA; CDR2 reads YSYEKL. This CDR3 is 15 amino acids long. V was shortened by 4 bases and J by 7 bases, with 17 bases between the two germline ends. CDR3 DNA: TGCGCCAGCAGCCGAGGGATCGTTATCAGGCAGCCCCAGCATTTT. Its translation: CASSRGIVIRQPQHF.

This clone has a single count. V usage is TRBV28 and J usage is TRBJ1-2; a weak D match, TRBD1 (6 bases). The CDR3 length is 14 residues. CDR1 and CDR2 from the germline V gene are MDHEN and SYDVKM. Trimming took off 4 bases at V and 5 bases at J, with 14 bases between the two ends. This CDR3 reads CASSSPTGFYGYTF. The CDR3 DNA reads TGTGCCAGCAGTTCTCCAACAGGGTTTTATGGCTACACCTTC.

This chain uses TRBV18 with TRBJ2-2; possibly TRBD1 for D (5 bases). V was trimmed by 3 bases and J by 11 bases, leaving 7 bases between them. CDR3 length equals 11 residues. CDR1 and CDR2 (germline): KGHSH, LQKENI. The CDR3 is CASSPRVELFF. The CDR3 DNA reads as TGTGCCAGCTCACCCAGGGTCGAGCTGTTTTTT.

The chain uses TRBV5-6 and TRBJ1-5; 9 positions match TRBD1. This CDR3 is built from 14 residues. Germline values: CDR1 SGHDT, CDR2 YYEEEE. V trimming: 5 bases; J trimming: 8 bases; junction bases outside the gene matches: 8. CDR3 protein: CASSSTGGIKPQHF. The DNA of the CDR3 is TGTGCCAGCAGTTCAACAGGGGGCATTAAGCCCCAGCATTTT.

The rearrangement joins TRBV10-3 to TRBJ2-7, with a possible D match to TRBD2 (6 bases). Germline V lookup: CDR1 ENHRY, CDR2 SYGVKD. CDR3 length equals 14 residues. With 3 bases removed from V and 0 bases from J, the gap between germline ends came to 9 bases. Written as DNA, the CDR3 is TGTGCCATCAGTGATGGGAGGAGCTCCTACGAGCAGTACTTC. This codes for CAISDGRSSYEQYF.

This clone was seen only once. The chain has TRBV7-9 and TRBJ2-3; D might be TRBD1 (6 bases). The ends were cut back, 2 bases at V and 2 bases at J, with 20 bases in the middle. This CDR3 has 18 residues. CDR1 is SEHNR, CDR2 FQNEAQ, per germline (reference sequence). The CDR3 nucleotides are TGTGCCAGCAGCTTACCTCCTGTTGGGGGCGGCTTCACAGATACGCAGTATTTT. It yields the protein CASSLPPVGGGFTDTQYF.

There are a few counts of this clone. The chain couples TRBV6-1 to TRBJ1-1; D call uncertain. The V gene's germline CDR1 is MNHNS and CDR2 SASEGT. The CDR3 totals 11 residues. V gave up 6 bases and J gave up 6 bases, with 8 bases separating them. The CDR3 region has the DNA TGTGCCAGCAGCCTGAGGGCTGAAGCTTTCTTT. Protein: CASSLRAEAFF.

A few counts support this clone. The V gene is TRBV7-9, the J gene TRBJ2-3; TRBD1 aligns across 10 bases. Germline CDR1 and CDR2: SEHNR and FQNEAQ (reference sequence). Losses at the gene ends were 5 bases for V and 6 bases for J; bases not matched to a gene: 2. The CDR3 extends over 13 amino acids. CDR3 region: CASSDRGPDTQYF. The CDR3 region has the DNA TGTGCCAGCAGCGACAGGGGGCCGGATACGCAGTATTTT.